This passage covers 2 T cell receptor beta chains from one sample sequenced in a study of blood T cell repertoires in COVID-19. Sequencing used immunoSEQ multiplex PCR; TCRdb keeps in-frame clones, though not all of them. The data hold fewer than 300,000 clones, with over 75% observed a single time. The sample taken for sequencing was peripheral blood. The receptors shown here come from a man between 18 and 35 years old with active or convalescent COVID-19.

The genes are TRBV5-1 and TRBJ1-2; TRBD1 matches at 7 bases. The CDR3 has 14 residues. Germline CDR1 SGHRS, CDR2 YFSETQ. V was clipped by 4 bases and J by 4 bases; unmatched bases: 7. The CDR3 nucleotides read TGCGCCAGCAGCCAGACAGGGTCCGCCTATGGCTACACCTTC. Its protein product is CASSQTGSAYGYTF.

This rearrangement joins TRBV7-6 to TRBJ2-1; D call uncertain. Germline-derived CDR1 and CDR2 are SGHVS and FNYEAQ. The CDR3 is 13 amino acids. V lost 1 base and J 6 bases, leaving 7 bases between the germline ends. CDR3 nucleotide sequence: TGTGCCAGCAGCTTAGAACAGATCAATGAGCAGTTCTTC. Translating it yields CASSLEQINEQFF.